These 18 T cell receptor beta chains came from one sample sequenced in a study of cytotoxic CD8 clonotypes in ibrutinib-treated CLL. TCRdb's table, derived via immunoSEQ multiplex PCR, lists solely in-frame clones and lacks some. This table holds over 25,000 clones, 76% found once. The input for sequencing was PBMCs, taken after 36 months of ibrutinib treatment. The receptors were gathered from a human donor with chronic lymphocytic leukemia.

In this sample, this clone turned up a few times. CDR3 nucleotide sequence: TGTGCCAGCAGTTACGGGGGACAGCCTAATCAGCCCCAGCATTTT. It codes for CASSYGGQPNQPQHF. The genes are TRBV6-5 and TRBJ1-5, with 7 positions matching TRBD1. V shed 2 bases, J shed 4 bases, and the junction held 5 bases outside the gene matches. CDR1 is MNHEY and CDR2 is SVGAGI in the germline V gene. The CDR3 is made up of 15 amino acids.

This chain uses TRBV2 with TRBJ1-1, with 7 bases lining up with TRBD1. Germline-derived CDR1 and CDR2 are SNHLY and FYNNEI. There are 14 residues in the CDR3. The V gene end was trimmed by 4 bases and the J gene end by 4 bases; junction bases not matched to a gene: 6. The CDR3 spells CASSAEGARTEAFF. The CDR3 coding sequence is TGTGCCAGCAGTGCAGAGGGGGCGCGCACTGAAGCTTTCTTT.

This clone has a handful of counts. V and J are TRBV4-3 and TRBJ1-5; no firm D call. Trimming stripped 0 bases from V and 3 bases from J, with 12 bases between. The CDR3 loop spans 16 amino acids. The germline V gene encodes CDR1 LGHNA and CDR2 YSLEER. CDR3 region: CASSQDWADYNQPQHF. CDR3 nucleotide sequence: TGCGCCAGCAGCCAAGATTGGGCCGATTACAATCAGCCCCAGCATTTT.

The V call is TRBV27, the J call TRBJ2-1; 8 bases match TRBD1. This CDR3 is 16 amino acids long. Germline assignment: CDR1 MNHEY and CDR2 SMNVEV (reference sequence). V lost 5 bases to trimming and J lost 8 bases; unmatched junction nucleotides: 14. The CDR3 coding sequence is TGTGCCAGCAGTCCGAGGGACAGGATGTTTTTTGATGAGCAGTTCTTC. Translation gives CASSPRDRMFFDEQFF.

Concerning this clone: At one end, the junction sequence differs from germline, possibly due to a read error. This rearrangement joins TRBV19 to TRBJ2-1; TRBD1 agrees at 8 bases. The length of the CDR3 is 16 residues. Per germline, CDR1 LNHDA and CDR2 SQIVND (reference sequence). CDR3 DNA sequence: TGTGCCAGTAGCATAGGACAGGGAGCCTCCTACAATGAGCAGTTCTTC. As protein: CASSIGQGASYNEQFF.

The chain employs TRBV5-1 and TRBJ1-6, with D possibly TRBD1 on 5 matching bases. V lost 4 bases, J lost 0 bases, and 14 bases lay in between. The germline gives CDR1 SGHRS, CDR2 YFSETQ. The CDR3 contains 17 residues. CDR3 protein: CASSRGLASSYNSPLHF. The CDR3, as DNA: TGCGCCAGCAGCCGGGGACTGGCGAGCTCCTATAATTCACCCCTCCACTTT. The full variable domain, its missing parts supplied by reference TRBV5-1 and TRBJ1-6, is KAGVTQTPRYLIKTRGQQVTLSCSPISGHRSVSWYQQTPGQGLQFLFEYFSETQRNKGNFPGRFSGRQFSNSRSEMNVSTLELGDSALYLCASSRGLASSYNSPLHFGNGTRLTVT.

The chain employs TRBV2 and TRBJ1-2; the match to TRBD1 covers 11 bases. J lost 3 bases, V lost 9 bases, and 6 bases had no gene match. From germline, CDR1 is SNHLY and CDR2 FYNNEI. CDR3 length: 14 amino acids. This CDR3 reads CASAGQGAHYGYTF. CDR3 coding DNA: TGTGCCAGTGCAGGACAGGGGGCTCACTATGGCTACACCTTC.

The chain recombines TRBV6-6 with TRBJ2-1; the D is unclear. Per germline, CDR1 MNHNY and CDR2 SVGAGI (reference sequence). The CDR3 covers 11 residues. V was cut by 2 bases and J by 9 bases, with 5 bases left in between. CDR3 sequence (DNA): TGTGCCAGCAGTTACAGTGGTGAGCAGTTCTTC. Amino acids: CASSYSGEQFF.

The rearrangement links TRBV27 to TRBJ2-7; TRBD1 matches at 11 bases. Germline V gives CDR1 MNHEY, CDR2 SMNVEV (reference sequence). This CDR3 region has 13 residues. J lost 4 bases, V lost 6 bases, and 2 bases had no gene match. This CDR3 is CASRGQGEYEQYF. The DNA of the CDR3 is TGTGCCAGCAGGGGACAGGGGGAGTACGAGCAGTACTTC.

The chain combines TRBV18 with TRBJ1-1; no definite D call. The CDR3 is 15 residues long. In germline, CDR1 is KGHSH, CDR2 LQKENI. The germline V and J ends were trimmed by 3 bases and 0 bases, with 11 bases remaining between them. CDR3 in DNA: TGTGCCAGCTCACCCAAAGGGAGGTTGAACACTGAAGCTTTCTTT. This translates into CASSPKGRLNTEAFF.

The CDR3 DNA sequence: TGTGCCAGCAGCCAAGATCTTGATGCCCAAGGTGGCTACACCTTC. Translating gives CASSQDLDAQGGYTF. The chain combines TRBV4-2 with TRBJ1-2, with unresolved D. From germline, CDR1 is LGHNA and CDR2 YNFKEQ. The CDR3 has 15 amino acids. V was shortened by 0 bases and J by 7 bases, with 15 bases between the two germline ends.

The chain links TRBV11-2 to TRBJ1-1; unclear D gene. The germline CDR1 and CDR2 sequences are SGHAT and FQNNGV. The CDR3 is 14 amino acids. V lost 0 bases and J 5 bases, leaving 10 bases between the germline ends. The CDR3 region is CASSLEVRGTEAFF. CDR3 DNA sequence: TGTGCCAGCAGCTTAGAAGTCCGTGGGACTGAAGCTTTCTTT. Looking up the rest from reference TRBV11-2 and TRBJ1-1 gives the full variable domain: EAGVAQSPRYKIIEKRQSVAFWCNPISGHATLYWYQQILGQGPKLLIQFQNNGVVDDSQLPKDRFSAERLKGVDSTLKIQPAKLEDSAVYLCASSLEVRGTEAFFGQGTRLTVV.

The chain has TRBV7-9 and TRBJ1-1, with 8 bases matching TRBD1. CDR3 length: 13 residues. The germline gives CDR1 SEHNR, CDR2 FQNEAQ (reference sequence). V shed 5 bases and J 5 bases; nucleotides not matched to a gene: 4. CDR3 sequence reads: CASSRTGRTEAFF. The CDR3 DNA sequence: TGTGCCAGCAGCCGGACAGGGAGGACTGAAGCTTTCTTT.

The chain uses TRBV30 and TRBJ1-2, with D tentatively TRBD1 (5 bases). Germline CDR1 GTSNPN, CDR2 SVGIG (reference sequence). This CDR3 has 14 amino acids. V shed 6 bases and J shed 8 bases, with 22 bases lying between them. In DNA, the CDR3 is TGTGCCTGTAACCGGGACCTACCACAAGGAGGCTACACCTTC. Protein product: CACNRDLPQGGYTF.

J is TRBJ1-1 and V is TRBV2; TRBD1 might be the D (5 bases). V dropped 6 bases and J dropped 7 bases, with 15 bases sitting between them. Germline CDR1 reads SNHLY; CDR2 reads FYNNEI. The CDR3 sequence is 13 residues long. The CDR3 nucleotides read TGTGCCAGCAGGGCAGAGATGGGGGGTGAAGCTTTCTTT. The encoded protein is CASRAEMGGEAFF.

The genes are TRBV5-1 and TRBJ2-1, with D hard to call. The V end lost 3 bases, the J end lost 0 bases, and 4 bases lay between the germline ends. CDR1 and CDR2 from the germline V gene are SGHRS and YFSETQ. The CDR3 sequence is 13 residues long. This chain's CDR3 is CASSSSSYNEQFF. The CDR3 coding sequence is TGCGCCAGCAGCTCTAGCTCCTACAATGAGCAGTTCTTC. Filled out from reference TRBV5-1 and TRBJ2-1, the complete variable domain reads KAGVTQTPRYLIKTRGQQVTLSCSPISGHRSVSWYQQTPGQGLQFLFEYFSETQRNKGNFPGRFSGRQFSNSRSEMNVSTLELGDSALYLCASSSSSYNEQFFGPGTRLTVL.

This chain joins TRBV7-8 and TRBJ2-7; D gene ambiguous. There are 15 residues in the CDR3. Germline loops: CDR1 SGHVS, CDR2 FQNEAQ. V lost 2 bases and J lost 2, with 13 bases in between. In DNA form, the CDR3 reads TGTGCCAGCAGCTTAAGCTCAGATCTTACCTACGAGCAGTACTTC. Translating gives CASSLSSDLTYEQYF. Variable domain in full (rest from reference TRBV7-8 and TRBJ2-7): GAGVSQSPRYKVAKRGQDVALRCDPISGHVSLFWYQQALGQGPEFLTYFQNEAQLDKSGLPSDRFFAERPEGSVSTLKIQRTQQEDSAVYLCASSLSSDLTYEQYFGPGTRLTVT.

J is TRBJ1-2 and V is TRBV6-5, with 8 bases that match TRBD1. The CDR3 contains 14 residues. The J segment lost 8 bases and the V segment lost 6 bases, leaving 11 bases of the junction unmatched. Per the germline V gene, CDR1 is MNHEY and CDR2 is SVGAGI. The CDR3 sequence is CASRHDQGAHGYTF. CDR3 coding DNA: TGTGCCAGCAGGCATGACCAGGGGGCGCACGGCTACACCTTC.